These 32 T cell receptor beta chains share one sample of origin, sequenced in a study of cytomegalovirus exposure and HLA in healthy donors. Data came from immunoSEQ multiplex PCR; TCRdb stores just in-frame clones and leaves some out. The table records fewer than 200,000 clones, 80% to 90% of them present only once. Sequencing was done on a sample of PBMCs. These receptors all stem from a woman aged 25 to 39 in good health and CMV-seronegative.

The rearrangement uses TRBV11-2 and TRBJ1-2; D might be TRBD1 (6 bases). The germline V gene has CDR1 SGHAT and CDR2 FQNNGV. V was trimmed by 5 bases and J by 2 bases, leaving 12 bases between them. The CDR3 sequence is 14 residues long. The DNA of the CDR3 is TGTGCCAGCAGCCCATGGACAGCCAACTATGGCTACACCTTC. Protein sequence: CASSPWTANYGYTF.

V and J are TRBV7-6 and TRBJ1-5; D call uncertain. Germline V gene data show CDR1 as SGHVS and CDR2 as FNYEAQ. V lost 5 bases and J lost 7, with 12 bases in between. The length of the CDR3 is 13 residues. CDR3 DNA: TGTGCCAGCAGCCCCATCGGGGAGCAGCCCCAGCATTTT. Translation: CASSPIGEQPQHF. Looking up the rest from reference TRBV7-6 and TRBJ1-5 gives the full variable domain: GAGVSQSPRYKVTKRGQDVALRCDPISGHVSLYWYRQALGQGPEFLTYFNYEAQQDKSGLPNDRFSAERPEGSISTLTIQRTEQRDSAMYRCASSPIGEQPQHFGDGTRLSIL.

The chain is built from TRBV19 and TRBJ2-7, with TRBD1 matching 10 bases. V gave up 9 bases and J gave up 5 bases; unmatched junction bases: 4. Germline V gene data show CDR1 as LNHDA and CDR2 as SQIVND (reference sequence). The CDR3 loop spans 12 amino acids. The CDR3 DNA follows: TGTGCCAGCCGACAGGGGGCCGACGAGCAGTACTTC. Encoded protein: CASRQGADEQYF.

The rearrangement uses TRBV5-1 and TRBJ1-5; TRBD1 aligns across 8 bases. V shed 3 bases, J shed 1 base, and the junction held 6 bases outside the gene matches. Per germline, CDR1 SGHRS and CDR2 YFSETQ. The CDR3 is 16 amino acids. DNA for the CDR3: TGCGCCAGCAGCTCCGGCGCAGGGGGCAGCAATCAGCCCCAGCATTTT. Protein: CASSSGAGGSNQPQHF.

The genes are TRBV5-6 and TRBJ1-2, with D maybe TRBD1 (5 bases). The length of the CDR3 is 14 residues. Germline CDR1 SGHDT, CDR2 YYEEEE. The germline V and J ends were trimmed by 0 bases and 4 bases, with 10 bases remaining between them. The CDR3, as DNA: TGTGCCAGCAGCTTGGCCGTAGGGGTCTATGGCTACACCTTC. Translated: CASSLAVGVYGYTF.

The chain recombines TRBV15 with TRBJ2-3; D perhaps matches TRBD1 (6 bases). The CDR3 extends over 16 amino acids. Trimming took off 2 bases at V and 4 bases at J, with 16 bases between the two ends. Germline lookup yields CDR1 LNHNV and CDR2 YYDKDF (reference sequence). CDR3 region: CATSRSRGQGADTQYF. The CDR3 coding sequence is TGTGCCACCAGCAGATCCCGGGGACAAGGGGCAGATACGCAGTATTTT.

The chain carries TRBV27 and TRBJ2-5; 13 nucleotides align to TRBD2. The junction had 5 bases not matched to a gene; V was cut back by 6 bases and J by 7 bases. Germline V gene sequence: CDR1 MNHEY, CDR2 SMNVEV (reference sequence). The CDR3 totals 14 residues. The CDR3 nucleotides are TGTGCCAGCAGCTTGACTAGCGGGGGGACGACCCAGTACTTC. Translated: CASSLTSGGTTQYF.

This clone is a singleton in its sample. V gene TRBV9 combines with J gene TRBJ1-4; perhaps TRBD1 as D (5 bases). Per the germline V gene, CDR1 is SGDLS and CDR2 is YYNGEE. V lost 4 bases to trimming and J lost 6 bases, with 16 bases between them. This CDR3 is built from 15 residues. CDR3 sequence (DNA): TGTGCCAGCAGCCGATCCCCGGACACCGATGAAAAACTGTTTTTT. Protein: CASSRSPDTDEKLFF.

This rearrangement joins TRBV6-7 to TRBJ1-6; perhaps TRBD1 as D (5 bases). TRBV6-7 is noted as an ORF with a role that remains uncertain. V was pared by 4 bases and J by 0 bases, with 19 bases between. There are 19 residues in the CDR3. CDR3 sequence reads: CASSSVAGYGGSYNSPLHF. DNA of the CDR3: TGTGCCAGCAGTTCGGTAGCGGGGTACGGGGGCTCCTATAATTCACCCCTCCACTTT.

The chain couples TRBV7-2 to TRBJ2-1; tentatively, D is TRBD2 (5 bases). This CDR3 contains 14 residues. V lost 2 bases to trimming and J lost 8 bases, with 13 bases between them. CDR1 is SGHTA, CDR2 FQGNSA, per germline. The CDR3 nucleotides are TGTGCCAGCAGCTTACCCGAATCTAGCTATGAGCAGTTCTTC. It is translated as CASSLPESSYEQFF.

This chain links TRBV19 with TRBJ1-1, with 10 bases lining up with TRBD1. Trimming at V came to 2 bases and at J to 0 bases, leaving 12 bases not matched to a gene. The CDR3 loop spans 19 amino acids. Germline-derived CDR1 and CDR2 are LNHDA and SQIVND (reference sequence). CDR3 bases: TGTGCCAGTAGTATATTAGGGTTGGGACAGGGGACCTTGAACACTGAAGCTTTCTTT. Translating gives CASSILGLGQGTLNTEAFF.

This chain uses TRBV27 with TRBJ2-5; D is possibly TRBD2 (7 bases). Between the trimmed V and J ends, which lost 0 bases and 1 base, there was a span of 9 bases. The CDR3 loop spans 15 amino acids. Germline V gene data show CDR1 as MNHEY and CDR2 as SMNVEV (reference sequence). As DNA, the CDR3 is TGTGCCAGCAGTTTATCAGGGGGGGCCCAAGAGACCCAGTACTTC. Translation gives CASSLSGGAQETQYF.

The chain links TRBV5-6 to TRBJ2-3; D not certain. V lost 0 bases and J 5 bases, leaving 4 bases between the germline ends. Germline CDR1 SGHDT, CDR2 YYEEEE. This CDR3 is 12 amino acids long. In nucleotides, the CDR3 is TGTGCCAGCAGCTTGGTTCGAGATACGCAGTATTTT. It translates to CASSLVRDTQYF.

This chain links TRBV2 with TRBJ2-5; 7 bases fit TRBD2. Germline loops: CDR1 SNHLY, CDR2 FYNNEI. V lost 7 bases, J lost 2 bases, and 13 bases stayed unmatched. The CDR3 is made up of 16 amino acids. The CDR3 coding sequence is TGTGCCAGCATCCTGATGCGGGGGACGGGGCAAGAGACCCAGTACTTC. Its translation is CASILMRGTGQETQYF.

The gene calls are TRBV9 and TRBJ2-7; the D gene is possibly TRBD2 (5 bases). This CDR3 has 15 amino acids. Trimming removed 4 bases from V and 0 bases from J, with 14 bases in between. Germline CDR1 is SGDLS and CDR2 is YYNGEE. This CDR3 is CASSSRLGSSYEQYF. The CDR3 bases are TGTGCCAGCAGCTCCCGACTGGGGAGCTCCTACGAGCAGTACTTC.

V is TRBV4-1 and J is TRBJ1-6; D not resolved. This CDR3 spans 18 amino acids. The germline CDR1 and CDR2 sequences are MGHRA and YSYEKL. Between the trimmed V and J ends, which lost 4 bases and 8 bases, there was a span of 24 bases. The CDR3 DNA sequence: TGCGCCAGCAGCCCAGAAGATACTGTTTTGGTGTTGGATTCACCCCTCCACTTT. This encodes CASSPEDTVLVLDSPLHF.

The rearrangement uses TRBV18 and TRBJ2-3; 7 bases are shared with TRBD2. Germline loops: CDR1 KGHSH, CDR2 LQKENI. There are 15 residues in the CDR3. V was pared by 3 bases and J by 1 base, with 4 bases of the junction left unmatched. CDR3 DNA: TGTGCCAGCTCACCTTGGACTAGGGGCACAGATACGCAGTATTTT. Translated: CASSPWTRGTDTQYF. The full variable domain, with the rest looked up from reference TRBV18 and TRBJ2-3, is NAGVMQNPRHLVRRRGQEARLRCSPMKGHSHVYWYRQLPEEGLKFMVYLQKENIIDESGMPKERFSAEFPKEGPSILRIQQVVRGDSAAYFCASSPWTRGTDTQYFGPGTRLTVL.

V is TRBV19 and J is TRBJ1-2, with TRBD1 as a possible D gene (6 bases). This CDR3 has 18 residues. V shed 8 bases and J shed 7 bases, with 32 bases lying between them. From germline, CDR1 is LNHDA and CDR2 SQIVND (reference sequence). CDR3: CASQITSGHSLTSRGYTF. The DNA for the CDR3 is TGTGCCAGTCAGATAACCTCGGGACATAGCCTTACTTCGCGTGGCTACACCTTC.

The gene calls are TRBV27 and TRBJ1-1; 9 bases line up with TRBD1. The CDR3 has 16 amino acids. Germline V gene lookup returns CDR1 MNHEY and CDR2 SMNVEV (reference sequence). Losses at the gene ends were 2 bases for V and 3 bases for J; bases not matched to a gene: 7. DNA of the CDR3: TGTGCCAGCAGTTTAAAAGGAGGGACAGGGTACACTGAAGCTTTCTTT. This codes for CASSLKGGTGYTEAFF.

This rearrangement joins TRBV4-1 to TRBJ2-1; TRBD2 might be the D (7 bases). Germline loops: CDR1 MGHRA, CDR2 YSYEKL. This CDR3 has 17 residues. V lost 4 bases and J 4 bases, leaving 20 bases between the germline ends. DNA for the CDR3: TGCGCCAGCAGCCCGCAGGGAGGGGGGGGGACATACAATGAGCAGTTCTTC. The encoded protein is CASSPQGGGGTYNEQFF.

The CDR3 DNA reads TGCGCCAGCAGCTCTTCGACAGGTGGGAATGAAAAACTGTTTTTT. This encodes CASSSSTGGNEKLFF. V is TRBV5-1 and J is TRBJ1-4, with TRBD1 as a possible D gene (6 bases). The CDR3 is 15 residues long. V gave up 3 bases and J gave up 5 bases, with 14 bases separating them. Germline values: CDR1 SGHRS, CDR2 YFSETQ.

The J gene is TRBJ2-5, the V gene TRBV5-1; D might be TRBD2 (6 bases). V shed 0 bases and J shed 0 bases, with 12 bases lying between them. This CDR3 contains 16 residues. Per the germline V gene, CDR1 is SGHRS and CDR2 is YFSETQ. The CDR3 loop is CASSLESGPYQETQYF. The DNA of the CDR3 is TGCGCCAGCAGCTTGGAGAGCGGGCCGTACCAAGAGACCCAGTACTTC.

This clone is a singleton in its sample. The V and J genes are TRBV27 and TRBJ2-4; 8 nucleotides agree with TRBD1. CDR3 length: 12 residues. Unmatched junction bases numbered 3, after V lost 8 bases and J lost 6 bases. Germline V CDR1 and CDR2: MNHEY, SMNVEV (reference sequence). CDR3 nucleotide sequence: TGTGCCAGCCGAGACAGGGGAAACATTCAGTACTTC. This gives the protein CASRDRGNIQYF.

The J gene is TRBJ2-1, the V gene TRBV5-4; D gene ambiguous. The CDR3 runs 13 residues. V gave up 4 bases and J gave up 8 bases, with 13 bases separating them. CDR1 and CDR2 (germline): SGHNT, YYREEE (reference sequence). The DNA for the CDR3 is TGTGCCAGCAGCATAGAGACTTGGGATGAGCAGTTCTTC. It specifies CASSIETWDEQFF.

This CDR3 reads CASSQGQGFPETQYF. In DNA form, the CDR3 reads TGCGCCAGCAGTCAGGGACAGGGGTTTCCCGAGACCCAGTACTTC. This sequence joins TRBV4-3 and TRBJ2-5, with 10 bases matching TRBD1. V lost 6 bases to trimming and J lost 5 bases; unmatched junction nucleotides: 9. Germline V gene sequence: CDR1 LGHNA, CDR2 YSLEER. The CDR3 has 15 residues.

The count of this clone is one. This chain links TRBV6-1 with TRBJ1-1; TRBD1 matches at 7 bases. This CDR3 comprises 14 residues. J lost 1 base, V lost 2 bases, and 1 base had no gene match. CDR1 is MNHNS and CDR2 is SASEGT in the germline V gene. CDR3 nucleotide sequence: TGTGCCAGCAGTGAAAGGGGGCAGAACACTGAAGCTTTCTTT. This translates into CASSERGQNTEAFF.

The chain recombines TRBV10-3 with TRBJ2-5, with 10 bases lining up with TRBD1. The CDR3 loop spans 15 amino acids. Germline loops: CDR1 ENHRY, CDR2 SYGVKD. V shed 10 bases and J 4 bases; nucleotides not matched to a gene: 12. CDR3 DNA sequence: TGTGCCACCGGGACAGGGGACACGTTTCGAGAGACCCAGTACTTC. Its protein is CATGTGDTFRETQYF.

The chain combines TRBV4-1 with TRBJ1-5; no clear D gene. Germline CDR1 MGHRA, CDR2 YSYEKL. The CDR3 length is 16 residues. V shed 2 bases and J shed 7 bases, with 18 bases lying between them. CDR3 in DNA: TGCGCCAGCAGCCAACAACCAGGACGAAGAGGGCAGCCCCAGCATTTT. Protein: CASSQQPGRRGQPQHF.

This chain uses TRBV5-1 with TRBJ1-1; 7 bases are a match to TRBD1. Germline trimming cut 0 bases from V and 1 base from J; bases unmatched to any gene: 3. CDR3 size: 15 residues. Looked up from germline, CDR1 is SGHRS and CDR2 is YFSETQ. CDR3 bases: TGCGCCAGCAGCTTGGAGGGGGCCCCGAACACTGAAGCTTTCTTT. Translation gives CASSLEGAPNTEAFF.

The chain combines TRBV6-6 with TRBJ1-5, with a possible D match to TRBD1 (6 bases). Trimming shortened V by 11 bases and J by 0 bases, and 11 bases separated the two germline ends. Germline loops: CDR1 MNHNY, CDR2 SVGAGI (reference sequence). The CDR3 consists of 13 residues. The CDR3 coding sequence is TGTGCCGGTGGACAGATTAGCAATCAGCCCCAGCATTTT. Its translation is CAGGQISNQPQHF.

DNA for the CDR3: TGTGCCAGCAGCTTACCCACAGTTAGCGGGGTGGCGAACACCGGGGAGCTGTTTTTT. Translating it yields CASSLPTVSGVANTGELFF. This chain links TRBV7-9 with TRBJ2-2, with 8 bases that match TRBD2. The trim removed 2 bases at V and 0 bases at J, leaving 11 bases unmatched. In germline, CDR1 is SEHNR, CDR2 FQNEAQ (reference sequence). This CDR3 has 19 residues.

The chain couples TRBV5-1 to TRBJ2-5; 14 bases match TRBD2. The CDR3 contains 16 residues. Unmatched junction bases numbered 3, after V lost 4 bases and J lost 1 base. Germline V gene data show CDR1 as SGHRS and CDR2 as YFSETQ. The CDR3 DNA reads TGCGCCAGCAGCACGGGACTAGCGGGGGTCCAAGAGACCCAGTACTTC. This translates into CASSTGLAGVQETQYF. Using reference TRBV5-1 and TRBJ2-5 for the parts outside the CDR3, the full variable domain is KAGVTQTPRYLIKTRGQQVTLSCSPISGHRSVSWYQQTPGQGLQFLFEYFSETQRNKGNFPGRFSGRQFSNSRSEMNVSTLELGDSALYLCASSTGLAGVQETQYFGPGTRLLVL.